This TCR beta chain is drawn from a study of blood T cell repertoires in COVID-19. About the study: Material from acute and convalescent COVID-19 was sourced from the United States, Italy and Spain. PBMCs, B-cell-depleted T cells, or T cells provided the cDNA or gDNA that made up the material.

In the original processing: Amplification of reference gene primers was used by the study to estimate nucleated cell counts. Libraries were prepared by immunoSEQ multiplex PCR; TCRdb keeps only in-frame clonotypes and omits some of them. The V and J calls and clone size come from that table; D and trimming were worked out from the DNA. The sample gives about 240,000 clones, roughly 86% of which show up once; about 12% is in the top ten. Sample: peripheral blood. This receptor was identified in a man older than 75 with acute or convalescent COVID-19.

The CDR3 nucleotides are TGTGCCAGCAGCTTTCAATCCTTCCCCGGGACAGCAACTTCCACAGATACGCAGTATTTT. This encodes CASSFQSFPGTATSTDTQYF. The chain links TRBV5-5 to TRBJ2-3, with TRBD1 identical over 7 bases. J was trimmed by 2 bases and V by 2 bases; bases with no gene match: 20. The CDR3 loop spans 20 amino acids. Germline assignment: CDR1 SGHKS and CDR2 YYEKEE (reference sequence). The full variable domain, rest sourced from reference TRBV5-5 and TRBJ2-3, is DAGVTQSPTHLIKTRGQQVTLRCSPISGHKSVSWYQQVLGQGPQFIFQYYEKEERGRGNFPDRFSARQFPNYSSELNVNALLLGDSALYLCASSFQSFPGTATSTDTQYFGPGTRLTVL.